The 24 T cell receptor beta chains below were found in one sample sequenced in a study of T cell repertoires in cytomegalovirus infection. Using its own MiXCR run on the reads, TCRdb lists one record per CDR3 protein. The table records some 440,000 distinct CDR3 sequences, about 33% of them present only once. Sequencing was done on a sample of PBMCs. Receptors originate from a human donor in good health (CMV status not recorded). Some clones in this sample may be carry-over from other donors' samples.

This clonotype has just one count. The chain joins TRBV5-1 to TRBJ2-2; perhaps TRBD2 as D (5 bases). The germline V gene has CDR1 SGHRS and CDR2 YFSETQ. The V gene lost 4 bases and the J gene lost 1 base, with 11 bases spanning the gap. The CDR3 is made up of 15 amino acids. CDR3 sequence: CASSPTRENTGELFF. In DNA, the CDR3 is TGCGCCAGCAGCCCTACCCGGGAGAACACCGGGGAGCTGTTTTTT.

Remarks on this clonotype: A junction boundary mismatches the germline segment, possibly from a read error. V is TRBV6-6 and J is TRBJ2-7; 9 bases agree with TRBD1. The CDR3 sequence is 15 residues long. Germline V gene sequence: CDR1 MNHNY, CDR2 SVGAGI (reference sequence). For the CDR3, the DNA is TGTGCCCGCAGTTACTCGGAGACAGGGGGCTACGAGCAGTACTTC. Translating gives CARSYSETGGYEQYF.

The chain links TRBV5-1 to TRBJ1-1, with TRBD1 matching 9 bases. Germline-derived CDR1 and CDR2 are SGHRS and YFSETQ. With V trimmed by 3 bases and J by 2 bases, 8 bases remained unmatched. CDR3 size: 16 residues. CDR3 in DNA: TGCGCCAGCAGCTCCTCTGGACAGGGGTCCAACACTGAAGCTTTCTTT. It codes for CASSSSGQGSNTEAFF.

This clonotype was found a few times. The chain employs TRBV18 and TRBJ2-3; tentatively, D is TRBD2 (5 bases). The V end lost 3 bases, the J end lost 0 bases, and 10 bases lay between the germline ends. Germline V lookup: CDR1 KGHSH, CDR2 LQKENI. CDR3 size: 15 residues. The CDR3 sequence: CASSPELESTDTQYF. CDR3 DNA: TGTGCCAGCTCACCGGAACTAGAGAGCACAGATACGCAGTATTTT.

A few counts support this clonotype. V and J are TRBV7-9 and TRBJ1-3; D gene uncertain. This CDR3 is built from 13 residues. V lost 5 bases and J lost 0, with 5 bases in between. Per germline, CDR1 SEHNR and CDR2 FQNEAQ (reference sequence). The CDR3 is CASSRLSGNTIYF. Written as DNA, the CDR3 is TGTGCCAGCAGCCGTCTCTCTGGAAACACCATATATTTT.

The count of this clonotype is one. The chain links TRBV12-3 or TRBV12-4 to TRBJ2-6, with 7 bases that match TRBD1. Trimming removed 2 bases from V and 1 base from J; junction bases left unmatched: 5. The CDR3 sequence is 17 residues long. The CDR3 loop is CASSLWGTVSGANVLTF. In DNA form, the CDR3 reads TGTGCCAGCAGTTTATGGGGGACAGTTTCTGGGGCCAACGTCCTGACTTTC.

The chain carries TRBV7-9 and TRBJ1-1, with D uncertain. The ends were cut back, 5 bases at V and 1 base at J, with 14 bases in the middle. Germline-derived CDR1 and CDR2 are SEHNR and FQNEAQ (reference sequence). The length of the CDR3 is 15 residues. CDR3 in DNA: TGTGCCAGCAGCCTCACCCGGGGTCCGAACACTGAAGCTTTCTTT. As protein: CASSLTRGPNTEAFF.

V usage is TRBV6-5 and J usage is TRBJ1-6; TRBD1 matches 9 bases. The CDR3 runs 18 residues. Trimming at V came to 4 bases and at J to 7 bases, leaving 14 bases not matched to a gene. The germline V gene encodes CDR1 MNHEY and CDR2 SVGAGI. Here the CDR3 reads CASSLGTGNPNRNSPLHF. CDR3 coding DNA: TGTGCCAGCAGTTTGGGGACAGGGAATCCCAATAGGAATTCACCCCTCCACTTT.

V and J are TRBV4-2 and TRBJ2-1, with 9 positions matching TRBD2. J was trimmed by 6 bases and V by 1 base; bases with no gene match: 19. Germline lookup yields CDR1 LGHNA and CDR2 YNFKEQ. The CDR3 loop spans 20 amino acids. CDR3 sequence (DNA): TGTGCCAGCAGCCAAGCCGGGGGGGGACTAGCAAGATCAGAAATCAATGAGCAGTTCTTC. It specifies CASSQAGGGLARSEINEQFF.

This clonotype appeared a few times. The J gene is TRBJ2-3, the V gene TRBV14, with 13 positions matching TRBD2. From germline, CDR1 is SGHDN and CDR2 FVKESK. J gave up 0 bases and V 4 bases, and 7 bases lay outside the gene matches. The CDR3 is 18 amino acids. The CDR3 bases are TGTGCCAGCAGCCCGGGACTAGCGGGGCAATGGAGCACAGATACGCAGTATTTT. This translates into CASSPGLAGQWSTDTQYF.

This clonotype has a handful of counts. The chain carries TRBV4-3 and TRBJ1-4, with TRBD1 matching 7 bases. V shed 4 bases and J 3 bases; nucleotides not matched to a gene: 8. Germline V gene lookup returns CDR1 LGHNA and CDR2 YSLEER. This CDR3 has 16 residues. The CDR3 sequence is CASSRGGTAANEKLFF. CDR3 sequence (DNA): TGCGCCAGCAGCCGCGGGGGGACAGCTGCTAATGAAAAACTGTTTTTT.

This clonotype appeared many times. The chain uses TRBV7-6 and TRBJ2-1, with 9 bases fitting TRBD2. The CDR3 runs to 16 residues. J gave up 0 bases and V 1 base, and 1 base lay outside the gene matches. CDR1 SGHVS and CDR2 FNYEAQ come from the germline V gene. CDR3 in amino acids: CASSLGRGGSYNEQFF. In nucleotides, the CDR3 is TGTGCCAGCAGCTTAGGGCGGGGGGGCTCCTACAATGAGCAGTTCTTC.

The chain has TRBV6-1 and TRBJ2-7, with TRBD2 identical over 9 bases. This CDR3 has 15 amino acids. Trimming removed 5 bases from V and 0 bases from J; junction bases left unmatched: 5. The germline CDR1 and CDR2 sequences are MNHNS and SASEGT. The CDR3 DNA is TGTGCCAGCAGTAAGCGGGGGGTCAGCTCCTACGAGCAGTACTTC. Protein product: CASSKRGVSSYEQYF.

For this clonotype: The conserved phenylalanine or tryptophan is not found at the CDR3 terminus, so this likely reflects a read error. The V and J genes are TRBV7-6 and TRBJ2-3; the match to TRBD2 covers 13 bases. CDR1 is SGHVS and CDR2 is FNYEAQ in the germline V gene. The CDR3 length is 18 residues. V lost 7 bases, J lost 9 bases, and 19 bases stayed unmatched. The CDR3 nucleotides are TGTGCCAGCATCCGGTGGGGGATAACTAGCGGGGGGGCCCCCACGCAGTATTTG. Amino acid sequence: CASIRWGITSGGAPTQYL.

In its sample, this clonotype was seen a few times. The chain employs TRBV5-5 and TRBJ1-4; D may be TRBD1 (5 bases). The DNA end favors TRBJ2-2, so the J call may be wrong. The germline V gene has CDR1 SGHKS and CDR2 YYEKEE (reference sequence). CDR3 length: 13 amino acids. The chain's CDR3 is CASSQNPDRELFF. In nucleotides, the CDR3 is TGTGCCAGCAGCCAGAACCCGGACAGGGAGCTGTTTTTT.

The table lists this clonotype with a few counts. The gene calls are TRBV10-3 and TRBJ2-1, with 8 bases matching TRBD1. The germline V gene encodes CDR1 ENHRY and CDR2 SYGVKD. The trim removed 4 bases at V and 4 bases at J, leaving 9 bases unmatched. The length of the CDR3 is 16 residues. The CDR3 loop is CAISVSVTGDYNEQFF. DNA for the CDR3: TGTGCCATCAGTGTATCCGTGACAGGGGATTACAATGAGCAGTTCTTC.

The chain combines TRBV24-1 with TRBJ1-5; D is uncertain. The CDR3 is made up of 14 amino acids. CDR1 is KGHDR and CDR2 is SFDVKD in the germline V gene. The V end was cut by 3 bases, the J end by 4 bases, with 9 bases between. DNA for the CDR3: TGTGCCACCAGTGATGCGGTCGGGAATCAGCCCCAGCATTTT. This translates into CATSDAVGNQPQHF.

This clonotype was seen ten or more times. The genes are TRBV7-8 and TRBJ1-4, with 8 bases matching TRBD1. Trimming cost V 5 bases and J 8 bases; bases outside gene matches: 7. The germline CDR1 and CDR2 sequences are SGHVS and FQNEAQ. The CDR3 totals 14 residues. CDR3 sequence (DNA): TGTGCCAGCAGCCTAGGACAGGGCAAGGAAAAACTGTTTTTT. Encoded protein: CASSLGQGKEKLFF.

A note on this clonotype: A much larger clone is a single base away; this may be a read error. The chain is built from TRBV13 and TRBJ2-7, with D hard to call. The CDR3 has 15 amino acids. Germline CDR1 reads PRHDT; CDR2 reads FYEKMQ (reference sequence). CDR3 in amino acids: CASNLTGVSSYEQYF. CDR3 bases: TGTGCCAGCAACTTAACGGGTGTCAGCTCCTACGAGCAGTACTTC.

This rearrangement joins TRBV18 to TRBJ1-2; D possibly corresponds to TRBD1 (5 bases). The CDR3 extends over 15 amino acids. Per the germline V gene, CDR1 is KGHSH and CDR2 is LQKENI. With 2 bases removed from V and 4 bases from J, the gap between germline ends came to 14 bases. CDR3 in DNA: TGTGCCAGCTCACCAAGGCAAGACGGGGGCTATGGCTACACCTTC. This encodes CASSPRQDGGYGYTF.

The CDR3 sequence is CASSLASTGYRFF. The CDR3 region has the DNA TGTGCCAGCAGTTTAGCGAGCACCGGGTATCGGTTTTTT. The genes are TRBV12-3 or TRBV12-4 and TRBJ2-2, with D hard to call. The CDR3 is 13 amino acids. Trimming stripped 0 bases from V and 16 bases from J, with 15 bases between.

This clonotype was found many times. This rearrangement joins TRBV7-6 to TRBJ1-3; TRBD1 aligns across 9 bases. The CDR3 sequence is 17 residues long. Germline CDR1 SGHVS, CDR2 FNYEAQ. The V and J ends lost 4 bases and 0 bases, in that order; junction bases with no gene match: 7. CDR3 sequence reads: CASSSAGTGNSGNTIYF. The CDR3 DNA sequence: TGTGCCAGCAGCTCAGCCGGGACAGGGAACTCTGGAAACACCATATATTTT.

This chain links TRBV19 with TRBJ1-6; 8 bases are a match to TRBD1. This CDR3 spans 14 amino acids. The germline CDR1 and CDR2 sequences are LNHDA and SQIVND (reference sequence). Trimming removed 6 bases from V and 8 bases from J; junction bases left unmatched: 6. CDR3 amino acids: CASRRQGSDSPLHF. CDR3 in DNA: TGTGCCAGTAGGAGACAGGGGTCGGATTCACCCCTCCACTTT.

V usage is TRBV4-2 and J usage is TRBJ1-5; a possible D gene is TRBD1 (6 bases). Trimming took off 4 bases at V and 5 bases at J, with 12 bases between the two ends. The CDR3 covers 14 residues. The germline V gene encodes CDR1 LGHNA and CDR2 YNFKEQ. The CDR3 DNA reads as TGTGCCAGCAGCCCGGCAGGGGATGATCAGCCCCAGCATTTT. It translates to CASSPAGDDQPQHF.